Each of the 14 T cell receptor beta chains below was sequenced from the same sample in a study of T cells in Graves' hyperthyroidism and ophthalmopathy (dated by TCRdb to between 2018 and 2021). The protocol used for the library was multiplex PCR. The reads were generated on an Illumina HiSeq 2000. The TCR beta CDR3 regions were amplified from RNA transcripts. The TCR CDR3 was subjected to a first round of RT-PCR using the HTBI primer set and the Qiagen OneStep RT-PCR kit. The public reads were reprocessed in TCRdb via fastp at Q25 and MiXCR, keeping in-frame beta chains. Merged by CDR3 protein, the rows form single entries marked with the most common genes and DNA. The sample contains about 620,000 distinct CDR3 sequences, under 20% of them found a single time. The leading ten clones occupy 3.5% to 4% of the sample. The sample taken for sequencing was blood. These receptors all stem from a woman under 40 with Graves' hyperthyroidism.

This clonotype has ten or more counts. CDR3 sequence: CASGTVYSGNTIYF. The CDR3 bases are TGTGCCAGCGGGACGGTTTACTCTGGAAACACCATATATTTT. The chain uses TRBV28 and TRBJ1-3; D might be TRBD1 (5 bases). The CDR3 length is 14 residues. Germline loops: CDR1 MDHEN, CDR2 SYDVKM. The V end lost 8 bases, the J end lost 0 bases, and 11 bases lay between the germline ends.

This clonotype was picked up many times. The chain combines TRBV20-1 with TRBJ2-1; D might be TRBD2 (5 bases). The CDR3 extends over 17 amino acids. Germline-derived CDR1 and CDR2 are DFQATT and SNEGSKA (reference sequence). The ends were cut back, 6 bases at V and 8 bases at J, with 29 bases in the middle. The chain's CDR3 is CSAKRDSRANGKDEQFF. Written as DNA, the CDR3 is TGCAGTGCCAAACGAGACTCGAGGGCCAATGGTAAGGATGAGCAGTTCTTC.

This clonotype was counted at least ten times. This chain links TRBV2 with TRBJ1-2, with 7 bases identical to TRBD1. The germline gives CDR1 SNHLY, CDR2 FYNNEI. With 8 bases clipped from V and 5 bases from J, the junction kept 11 bases outside the gene matches. The CDR3 is 14 amino acids. CDR3 protein: CASAKQGGNYGYTF. The CDR3, as DNA: TGTGCCAGCGCAAAGCAGGGGGGAAATTATGGCTACACCTTC.

This clonotype was found a few times. V usage is TRBV29-1 and J usage is TRBJ2-2; D is uncertain. CDR3 length equals 12 residues. V gave up 1 base and J gave up 6 bases, with 6 bases separating them. The germline V gene has CDR1 SQVTM and CDR2 ANQGSEA. CDR3 bases: TGCAGCGTTGAAGGGGCGGCCGGGGAGCTGTTTTTT. Protein product: CSVEGAAGELFF.

Only a few counts were recorded for this clonotype. The rearrangement uses TRBV12-5 and TRBJ1-1; D remains ambiguous. The V gene's germline CDR1 is LGHNT and CDR2 FRNRAP. The CDR3 loop spans 13 amino acids. V was clipped by 6 bases and J by 0 bases, with 8 bases between them. The CDR3 spells CASGEQVNTEAFF. In nucleotides, the CDR3 is TGTGCTAGTGGAGAACAAGTGAACACTGAAGCTTTCTTT. Drawing the rest from reference TRBV12-5 and TRBJ1-1, the complete variable domain is DARVTQTPRHKVTEMGQEVTMRCQPILGHNTVFWYRQTMMQGLELLAYFRNRAPLDDSGMPKDRFSAEMPDATLATLKIQPSEPRDSAVYFCASGEQVNTEAFFGQGTRLTVV.

This clonotype has at least ten counts. This chain joins TRBV2 and TRBJ2-5; D is uncertain. Trimming shortened V by 3 bases and J by 5 bases, and 13 bases separated the two germline ends. The V gene's germline CDR1 is SNHLY and CDR2 FYNNEI. The CDR3 totals 14 residues. CDR3 sequence: CASSERRDFETQYF. The CDR3 DNA sequence: TGTGCCAGCAGTGAGCGTAGGGATTTCGAGACCCAGTACTTC.

This clonotype was seen a few times. A clone one base away is much larger, so this may be a read error. CDR3 nucleotides: TGTGCCAGCAGCTTAGTTTGGGGGCGCGGAGGGACCCAGTACTTC. Translated: CASSLVWGRGGTQYF. This chain uses TRBV7-9 with TRBJ2-5, with a weak D call TRBD1 (6 bases). In germline, CDR1 is SEHNR, CDR2 FQNEAQ (reference sequence). This CDR3 comprises 15 residues. Trimming left V 1 base short and J 7 bases short, with 16 bases between.

Only a few counts were recorded for this clonotype. This clone may be a read error of a much larger clone one base away. The gene calls are TRBV28 and TRBJ1-5; unclear D gene. Germline V CDR1 and CDR2: MDHEN, SYDVKM. The CDR3 sequence is 15 residues long. The CDR3 sequence: CASKVRLNSNQPRHF. The CDR3 DNA sequence: TGTGCCAGCAAGGTTCGGCTCAATAGCAATCAGCCCCGGCATTTT.

This clonotype appeared many times. V usage is TRBV20-1 and J usage is TRBJ1-1, with TRBD1 as a possible D gene (6 bases). The germline V gene has CDR1 DFQATT and CDR2 SNEGSKA (reference sequence). This CDR3 region has 13 residues. Trimming pared 0 bases from V and 13 bases from J, leaving 18 bases between. The CDR3 region has the DNA TGCAGTGCTAGAGAGACGGCTGGAGGGGGACGTTTCTTT. Its protein product is CSARETAGGGRFF.

This clonotype appeared a few times. V is TRBV6-1 and J is TRBJ1-2; 8 nucleotides align to TRBD1. Germline V gives CDR1 MNHNS, CDR2 SASEGT. V lost 6 bases and J lost 5; bases outside the gene matches: 5. The CDR3 has 13 residues. This CDR3 reads CASRGTGTYGYTF. The CDR3 DNA follows: TGTGCCAGCAGGGGGACAGGTACTTATGGCTACACCTTC.

This clonotype was picked up a small number of times. J is TRBJ1-6 and V is TRBV6-6, with D uncertain. With 2 bases removed from V and 8 bases from J, the gap between germline ends came to 13 bases. The CDR3 runs 15 residues. Per the germline V gene, CDR1 is MNHNY and CDR2 is SVGAGI (reference sequence). CDR3 nucleotide sequence: TGTGCCAGCAGTTACGAGGGTGCACCATATTCACCCCTCCACTTT. Its protein product is CASSYEGAPYSPLHF.

In its sample, this clonotype was seen a few times. The chain uses TRBV7-3 and TRBJ2-2; TRBD2 might be the D (6 bases). CDR3 length: 14 amino acids. Trimming pared 6 bases from V and 2 bases from J, leaving 10 bases between. Germline V lookup: CDR1 SGHTA, CDR2 FQGTGA. CDR3 coding DNA: TGTGCCAGCAGGCCTAGCGCTAACACCGGGGAGCTGTTTTTT. It specifies CASRPSANTGELFF. The full variable domain, its missing parts supplied by reference TRBV7-3 and TRBJ2-2, is GAGVSQTPSNKVTEKGKYVELRCDPISGHTALYWYRQSLGQGPEFLIYFQGTGAADDSGLPNDRFFAVRPEGSVSTLKIQRTERGDSAVYLCASRPSANTGELFFGEGSRLTVL.

This clonotype appeared a few times. The V gene is TRBV6-2 or TRBV6-3, the J gene TRBJ2-1, with D perhaps TRBD2 (5 bases). CDR3 length: 15 amino acids. Germline V CDR1 and CDR2: MNHEY, SVGEGT. Trimming removed 0 bases at V and 6 bases at J, with 12 bases between. The CDR3, as DNA: TGTGCCAGCAGTTACTCGAGCGGACTCTCCAATGAGCAGTTCTTC. This codes for CASSYSSGLSNEQFF.

The chain uses TRBV19 and TRBJ2-1; 7 bases are shared with TRBD1. Unmatched junction bases numbered 12, after V lost 6 bases and J lost 7 bases. Germline V gives CDR1 LNHDA, CDR2 SQIVND (reference sequence). CDR3 length equals 15 residues. CDR3 in DNA: TGTGCCAGTAGCCCCAGACAGGGATGGTCAAATGAGCAGTTCTTC. Its translation is CASSPRQGWSNEQFF.